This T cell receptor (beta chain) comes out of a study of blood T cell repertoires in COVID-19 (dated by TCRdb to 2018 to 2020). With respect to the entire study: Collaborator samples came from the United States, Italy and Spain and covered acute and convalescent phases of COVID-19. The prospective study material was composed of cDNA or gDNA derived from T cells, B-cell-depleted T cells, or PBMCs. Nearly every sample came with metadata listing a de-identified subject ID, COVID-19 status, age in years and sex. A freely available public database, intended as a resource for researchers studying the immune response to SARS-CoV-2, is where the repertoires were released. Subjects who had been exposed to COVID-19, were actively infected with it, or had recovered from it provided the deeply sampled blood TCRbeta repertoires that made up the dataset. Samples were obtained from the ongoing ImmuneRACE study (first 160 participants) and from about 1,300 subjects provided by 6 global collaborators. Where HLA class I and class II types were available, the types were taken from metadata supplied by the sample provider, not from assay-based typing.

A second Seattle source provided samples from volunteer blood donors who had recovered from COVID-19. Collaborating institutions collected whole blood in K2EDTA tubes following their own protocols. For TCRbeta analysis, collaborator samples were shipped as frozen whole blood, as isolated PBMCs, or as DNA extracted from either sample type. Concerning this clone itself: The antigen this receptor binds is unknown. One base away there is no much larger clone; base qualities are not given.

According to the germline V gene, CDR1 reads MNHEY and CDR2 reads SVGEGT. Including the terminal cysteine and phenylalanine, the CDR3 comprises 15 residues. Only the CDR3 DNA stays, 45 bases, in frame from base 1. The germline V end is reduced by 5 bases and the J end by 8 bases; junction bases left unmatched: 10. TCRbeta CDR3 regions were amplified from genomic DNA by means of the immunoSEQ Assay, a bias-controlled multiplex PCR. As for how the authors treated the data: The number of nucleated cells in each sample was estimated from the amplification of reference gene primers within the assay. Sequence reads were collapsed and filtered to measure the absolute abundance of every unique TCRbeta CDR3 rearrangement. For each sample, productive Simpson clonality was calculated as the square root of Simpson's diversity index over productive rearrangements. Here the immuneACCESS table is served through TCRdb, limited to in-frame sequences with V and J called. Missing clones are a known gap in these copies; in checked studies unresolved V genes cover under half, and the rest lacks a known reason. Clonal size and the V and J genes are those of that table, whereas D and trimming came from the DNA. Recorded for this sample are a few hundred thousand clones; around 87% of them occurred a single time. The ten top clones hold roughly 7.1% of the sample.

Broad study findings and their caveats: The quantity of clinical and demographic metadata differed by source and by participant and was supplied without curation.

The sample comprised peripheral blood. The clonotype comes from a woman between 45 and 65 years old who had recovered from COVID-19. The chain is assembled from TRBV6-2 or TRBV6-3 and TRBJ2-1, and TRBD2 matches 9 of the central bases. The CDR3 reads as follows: CASSRSGSGGDEQFF. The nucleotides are TGTGCCAGCAGTAGGAGTGGTAGCGGGGGCGATGAGCAGTTCTTC.